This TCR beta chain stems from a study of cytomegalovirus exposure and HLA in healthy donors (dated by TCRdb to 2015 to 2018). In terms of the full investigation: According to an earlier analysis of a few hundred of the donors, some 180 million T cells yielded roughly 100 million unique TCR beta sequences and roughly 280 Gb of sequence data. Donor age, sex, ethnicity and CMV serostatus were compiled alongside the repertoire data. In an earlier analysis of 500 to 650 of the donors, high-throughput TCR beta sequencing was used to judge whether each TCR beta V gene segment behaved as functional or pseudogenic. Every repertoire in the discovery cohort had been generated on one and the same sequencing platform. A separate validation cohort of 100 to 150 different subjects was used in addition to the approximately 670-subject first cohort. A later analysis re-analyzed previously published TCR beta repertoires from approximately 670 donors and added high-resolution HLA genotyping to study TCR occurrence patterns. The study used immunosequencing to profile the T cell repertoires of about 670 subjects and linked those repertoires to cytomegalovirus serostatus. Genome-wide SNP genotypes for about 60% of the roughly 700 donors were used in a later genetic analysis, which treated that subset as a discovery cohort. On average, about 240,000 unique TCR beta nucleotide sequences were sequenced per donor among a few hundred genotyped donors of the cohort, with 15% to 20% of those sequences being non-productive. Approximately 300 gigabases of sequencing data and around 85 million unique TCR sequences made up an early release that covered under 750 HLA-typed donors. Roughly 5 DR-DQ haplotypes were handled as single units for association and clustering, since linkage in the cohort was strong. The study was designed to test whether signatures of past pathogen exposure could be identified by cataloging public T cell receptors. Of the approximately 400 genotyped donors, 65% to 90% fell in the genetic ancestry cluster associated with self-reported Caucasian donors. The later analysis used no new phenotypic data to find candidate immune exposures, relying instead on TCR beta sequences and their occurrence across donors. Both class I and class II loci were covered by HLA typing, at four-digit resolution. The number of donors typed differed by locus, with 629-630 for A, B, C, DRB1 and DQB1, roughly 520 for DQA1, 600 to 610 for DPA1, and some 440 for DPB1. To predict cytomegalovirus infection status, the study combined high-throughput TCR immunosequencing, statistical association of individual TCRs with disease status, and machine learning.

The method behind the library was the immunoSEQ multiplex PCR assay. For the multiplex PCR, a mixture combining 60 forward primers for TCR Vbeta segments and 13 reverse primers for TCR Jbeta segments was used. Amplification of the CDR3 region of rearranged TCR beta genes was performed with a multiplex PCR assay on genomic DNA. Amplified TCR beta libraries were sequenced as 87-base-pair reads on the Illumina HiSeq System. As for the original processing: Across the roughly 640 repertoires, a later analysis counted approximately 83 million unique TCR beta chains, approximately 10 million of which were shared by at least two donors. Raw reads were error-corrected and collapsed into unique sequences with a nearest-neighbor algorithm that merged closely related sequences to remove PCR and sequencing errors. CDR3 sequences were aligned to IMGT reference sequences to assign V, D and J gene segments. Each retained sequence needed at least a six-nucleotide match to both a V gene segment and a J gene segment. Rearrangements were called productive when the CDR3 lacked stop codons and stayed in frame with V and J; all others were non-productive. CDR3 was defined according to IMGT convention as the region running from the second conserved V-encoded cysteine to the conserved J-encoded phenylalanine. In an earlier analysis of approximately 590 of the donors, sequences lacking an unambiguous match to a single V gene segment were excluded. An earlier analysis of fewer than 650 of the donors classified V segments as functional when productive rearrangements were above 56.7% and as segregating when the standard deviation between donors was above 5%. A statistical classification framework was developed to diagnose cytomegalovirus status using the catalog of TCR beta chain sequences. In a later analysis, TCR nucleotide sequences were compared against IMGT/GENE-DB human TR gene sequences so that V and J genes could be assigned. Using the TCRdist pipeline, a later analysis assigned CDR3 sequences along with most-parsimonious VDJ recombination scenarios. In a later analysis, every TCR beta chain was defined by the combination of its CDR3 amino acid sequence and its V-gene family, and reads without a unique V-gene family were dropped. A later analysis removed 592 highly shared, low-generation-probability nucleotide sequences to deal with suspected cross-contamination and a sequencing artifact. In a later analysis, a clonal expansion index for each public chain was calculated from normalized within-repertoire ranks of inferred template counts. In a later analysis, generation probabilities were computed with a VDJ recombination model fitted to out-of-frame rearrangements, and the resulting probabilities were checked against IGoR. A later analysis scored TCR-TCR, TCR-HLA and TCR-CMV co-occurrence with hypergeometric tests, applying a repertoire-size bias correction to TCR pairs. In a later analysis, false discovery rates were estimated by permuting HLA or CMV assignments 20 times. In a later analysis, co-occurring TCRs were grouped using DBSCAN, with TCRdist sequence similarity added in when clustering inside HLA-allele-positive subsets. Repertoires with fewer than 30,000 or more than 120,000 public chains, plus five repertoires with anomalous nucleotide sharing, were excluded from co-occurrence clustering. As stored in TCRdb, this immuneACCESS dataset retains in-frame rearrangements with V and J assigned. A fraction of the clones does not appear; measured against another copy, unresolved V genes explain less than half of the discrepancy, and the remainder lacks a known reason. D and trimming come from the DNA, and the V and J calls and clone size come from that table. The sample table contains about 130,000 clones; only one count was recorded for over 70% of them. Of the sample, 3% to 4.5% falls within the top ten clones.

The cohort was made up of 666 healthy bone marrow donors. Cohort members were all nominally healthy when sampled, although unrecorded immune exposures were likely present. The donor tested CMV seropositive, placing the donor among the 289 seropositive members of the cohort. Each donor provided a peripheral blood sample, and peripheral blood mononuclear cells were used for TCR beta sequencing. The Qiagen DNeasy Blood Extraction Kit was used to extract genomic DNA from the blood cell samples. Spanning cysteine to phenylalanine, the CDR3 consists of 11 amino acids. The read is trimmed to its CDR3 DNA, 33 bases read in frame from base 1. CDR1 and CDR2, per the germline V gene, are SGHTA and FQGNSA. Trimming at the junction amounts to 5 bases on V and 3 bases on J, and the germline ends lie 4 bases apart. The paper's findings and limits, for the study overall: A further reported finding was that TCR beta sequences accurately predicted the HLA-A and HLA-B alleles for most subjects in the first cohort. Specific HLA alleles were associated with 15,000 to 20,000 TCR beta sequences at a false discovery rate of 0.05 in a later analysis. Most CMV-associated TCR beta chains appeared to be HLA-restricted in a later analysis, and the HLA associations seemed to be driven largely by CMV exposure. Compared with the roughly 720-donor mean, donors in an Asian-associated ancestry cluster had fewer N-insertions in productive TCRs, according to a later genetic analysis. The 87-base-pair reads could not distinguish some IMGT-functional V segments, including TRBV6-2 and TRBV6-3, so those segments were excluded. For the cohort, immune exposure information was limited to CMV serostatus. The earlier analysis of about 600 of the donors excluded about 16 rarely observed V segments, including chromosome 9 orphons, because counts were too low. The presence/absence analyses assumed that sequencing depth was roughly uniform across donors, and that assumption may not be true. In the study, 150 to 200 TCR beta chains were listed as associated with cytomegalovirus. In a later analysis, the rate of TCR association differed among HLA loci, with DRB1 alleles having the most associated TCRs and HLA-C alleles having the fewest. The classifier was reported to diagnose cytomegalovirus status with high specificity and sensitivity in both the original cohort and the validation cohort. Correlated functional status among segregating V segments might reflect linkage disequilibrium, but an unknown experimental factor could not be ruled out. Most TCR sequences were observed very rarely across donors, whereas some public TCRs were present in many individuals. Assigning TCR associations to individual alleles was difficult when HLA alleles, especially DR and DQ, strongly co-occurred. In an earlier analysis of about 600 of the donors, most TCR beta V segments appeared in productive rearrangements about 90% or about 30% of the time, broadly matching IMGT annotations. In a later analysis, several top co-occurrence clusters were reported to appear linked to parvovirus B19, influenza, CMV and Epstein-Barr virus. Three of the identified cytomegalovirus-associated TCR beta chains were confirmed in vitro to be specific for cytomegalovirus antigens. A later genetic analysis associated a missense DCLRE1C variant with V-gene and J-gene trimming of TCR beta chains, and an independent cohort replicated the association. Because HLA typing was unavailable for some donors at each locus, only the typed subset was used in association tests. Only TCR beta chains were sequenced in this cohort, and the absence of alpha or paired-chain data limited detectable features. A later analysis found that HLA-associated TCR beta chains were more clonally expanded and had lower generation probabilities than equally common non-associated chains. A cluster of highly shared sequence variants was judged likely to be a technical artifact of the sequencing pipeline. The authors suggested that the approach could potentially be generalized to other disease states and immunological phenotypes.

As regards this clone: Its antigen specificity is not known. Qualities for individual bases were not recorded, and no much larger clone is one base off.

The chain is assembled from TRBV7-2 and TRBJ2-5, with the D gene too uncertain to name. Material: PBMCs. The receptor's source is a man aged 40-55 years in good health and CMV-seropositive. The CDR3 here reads CASSREETQYF. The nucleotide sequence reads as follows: TGTGCCAGCAGCCGAGAAGAGACCCAGTACTTC.